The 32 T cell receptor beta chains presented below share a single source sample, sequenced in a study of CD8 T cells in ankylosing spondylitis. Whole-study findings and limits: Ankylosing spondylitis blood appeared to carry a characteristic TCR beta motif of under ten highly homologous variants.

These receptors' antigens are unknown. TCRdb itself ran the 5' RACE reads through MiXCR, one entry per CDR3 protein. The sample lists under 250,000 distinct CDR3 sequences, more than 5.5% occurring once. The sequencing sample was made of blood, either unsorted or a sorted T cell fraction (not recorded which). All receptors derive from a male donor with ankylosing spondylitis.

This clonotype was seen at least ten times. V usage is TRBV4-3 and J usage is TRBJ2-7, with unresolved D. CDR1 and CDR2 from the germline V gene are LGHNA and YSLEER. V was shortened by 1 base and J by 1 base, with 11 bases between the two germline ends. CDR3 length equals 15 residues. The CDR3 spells CASSQGGLGSYEQYF. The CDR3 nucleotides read TGCGCCAGCAGCCAAGGGGGTCTGGGGTCCTACGAGCAGTACTTC.

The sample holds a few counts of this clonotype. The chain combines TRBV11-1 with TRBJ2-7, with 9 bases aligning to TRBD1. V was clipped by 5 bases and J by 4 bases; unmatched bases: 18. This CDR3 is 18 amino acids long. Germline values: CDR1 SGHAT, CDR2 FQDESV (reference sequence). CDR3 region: CASSARLSGTGKDYEQYF. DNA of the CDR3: TGTGCCAGCAGCGCCCGCTTATCCGGGACAGGGAAAGATTACGAGCAGTACTTC.

Written as DNA, the CDR3 is TGTGCCAGCAGACACGGGGCTAGCGGGAGCGATCCCTACGAGCAGTACTTC. It specifies CASRHGASGSDPYEQYF. The chain is built from TRBV2 and TRBJ2-7; TRBD2 matches at 10 bases. This CDR3 region has 17 residues. CDR1 is SNHLY, CDR2 FYNNEI, per germline. V lost 6 bases and J lost 2; bases outside the gene matches: 13.

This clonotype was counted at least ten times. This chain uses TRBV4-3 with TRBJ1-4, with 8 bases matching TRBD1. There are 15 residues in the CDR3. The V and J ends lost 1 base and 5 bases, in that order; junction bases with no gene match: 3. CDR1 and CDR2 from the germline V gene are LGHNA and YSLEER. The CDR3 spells CASSQGTGFNEKLFF. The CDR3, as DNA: TGCGCCAGCAGCCAAGGGACAGGGTTCAATGAAAAACTGTTTTTT.

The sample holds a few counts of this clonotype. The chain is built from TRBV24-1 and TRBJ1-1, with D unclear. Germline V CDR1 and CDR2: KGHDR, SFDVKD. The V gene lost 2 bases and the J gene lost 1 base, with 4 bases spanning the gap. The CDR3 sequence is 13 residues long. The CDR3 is CATSDSTNTEAFF. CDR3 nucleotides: TGTGCCACCAGTGATTCGACGAACACTGAAGCTTTCTTT.

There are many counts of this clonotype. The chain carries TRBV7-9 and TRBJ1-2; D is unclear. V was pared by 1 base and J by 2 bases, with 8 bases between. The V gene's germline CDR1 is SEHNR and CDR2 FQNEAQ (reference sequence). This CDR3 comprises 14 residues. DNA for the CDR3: TGTGCCAGCAGCTTAGGAAAGGCAAACTATGGCTACACCTTC. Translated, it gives CASSLGKANYGYTF.

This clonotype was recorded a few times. The CDR3 loop reads CASSSTGGSQPQHF. CDR3 coding DNA: TGTGCCAGCAGTTCTACGGGGGGGAGTCAGCCCCAGCATTTT. V is TRBV28 and J is TRBJ1-5; TRBD1 might be the D (5 bases). Trimming cost V 4 bases and J 6 bases, with 13 bases left between them. Germline V lookup: CDR1 MDHEN, CDR2 SYDVKM. The CDR3 extends over 14 amino acids.

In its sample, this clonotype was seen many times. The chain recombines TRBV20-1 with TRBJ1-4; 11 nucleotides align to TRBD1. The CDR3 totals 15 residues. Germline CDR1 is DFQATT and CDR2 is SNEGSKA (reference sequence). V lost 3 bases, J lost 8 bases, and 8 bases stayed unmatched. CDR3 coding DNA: TGCAGTGCTAGTCCCCCGGGGACAGGGGGGGAAAAACTGTTTTTT. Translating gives CSASPPGTGGEKLFF.

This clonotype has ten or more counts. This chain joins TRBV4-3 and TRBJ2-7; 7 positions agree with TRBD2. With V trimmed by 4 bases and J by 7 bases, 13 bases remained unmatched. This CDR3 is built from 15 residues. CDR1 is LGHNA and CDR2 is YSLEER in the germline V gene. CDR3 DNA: TGCGCCAGCAGCCCTTTAGCGGGCTCTCGGGGGGAGCAGTACTTC. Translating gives CASSPLAGSRGEQYF.

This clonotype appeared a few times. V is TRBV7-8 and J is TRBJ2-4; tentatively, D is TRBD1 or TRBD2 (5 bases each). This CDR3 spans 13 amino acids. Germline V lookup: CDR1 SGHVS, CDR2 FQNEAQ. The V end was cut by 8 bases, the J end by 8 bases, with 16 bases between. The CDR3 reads CASSLAGWDIQYF. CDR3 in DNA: TGTGCCAGCTCCCTAGCAGGGTGGGACATTCAGTACTTC.

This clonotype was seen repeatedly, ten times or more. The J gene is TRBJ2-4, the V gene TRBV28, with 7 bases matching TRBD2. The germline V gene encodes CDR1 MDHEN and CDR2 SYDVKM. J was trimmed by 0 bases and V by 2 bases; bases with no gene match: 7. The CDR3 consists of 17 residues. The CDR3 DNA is TGTGCCAGCAGTTTAGTCTTGGGGGGGATAGCCAAAAACATTCAGTACTTC. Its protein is CASSLVLGGIAKNIQYF.

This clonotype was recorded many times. The CDR3 here is CASSYDGNYGYTF. CDR3 coding DNA: TGTGCCAGCAGTTACGACGGTAACTATGGCTACACCTTC. V and J are TRBV6-2 or TRBV6-3 and TRBJ1-2; D call uncertain. V lost 2 bases and J 1 base, leaving 5 bases between the germline ends. The CDR3 has 13 residues. Germline V lookup: CDR1 MNHEY, CDR2 SVGEGT.

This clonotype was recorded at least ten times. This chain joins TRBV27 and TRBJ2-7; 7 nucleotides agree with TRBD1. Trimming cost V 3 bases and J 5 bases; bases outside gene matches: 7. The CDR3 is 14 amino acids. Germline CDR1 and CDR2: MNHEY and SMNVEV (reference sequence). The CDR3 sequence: CASSFRQGRDEQYF. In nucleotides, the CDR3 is TGTGCCAGCAGTTTTAGACAGGGAAGGGACGAGCAGTACTTC.

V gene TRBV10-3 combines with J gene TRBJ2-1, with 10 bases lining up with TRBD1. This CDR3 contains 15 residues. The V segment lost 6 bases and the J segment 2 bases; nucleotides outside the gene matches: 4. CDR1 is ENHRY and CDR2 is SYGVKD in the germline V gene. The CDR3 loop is CAIRLDRGPYNEQFF. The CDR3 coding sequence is TGTGCCATCAGACTCGACAGGGGGCCCTACAATGAGCAGTTCTTC.

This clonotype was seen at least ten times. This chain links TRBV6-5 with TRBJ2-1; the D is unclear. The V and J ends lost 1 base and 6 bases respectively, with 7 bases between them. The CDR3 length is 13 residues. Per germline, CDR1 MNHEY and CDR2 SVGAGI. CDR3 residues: CASSYLLGNEQFF. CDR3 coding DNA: TGTGCCAGCAGTTACTTACTCGGCAATGAGCAGTTCTTC.

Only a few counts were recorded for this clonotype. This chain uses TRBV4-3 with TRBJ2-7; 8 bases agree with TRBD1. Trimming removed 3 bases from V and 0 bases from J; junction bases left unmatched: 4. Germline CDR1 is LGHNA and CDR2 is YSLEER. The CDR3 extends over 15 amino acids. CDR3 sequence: CASSQMGTGSYEQYF. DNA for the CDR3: TGCGCCAGCAGCCAGATGGGGACAGGCTCCTACGAGCAGTACTTC.

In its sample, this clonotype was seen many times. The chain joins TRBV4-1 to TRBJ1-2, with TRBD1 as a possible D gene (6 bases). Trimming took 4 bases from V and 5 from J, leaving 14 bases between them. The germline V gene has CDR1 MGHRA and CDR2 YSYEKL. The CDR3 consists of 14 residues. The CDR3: CASSPGATGYGYTF. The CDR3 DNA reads TGCGCCAGCAGCCCCGGAGCGACAGGTTATGGCTACACCTTC.

The CDR3 DNA is TGTGCCAGCAGCCGCTTAAAGAGAGCGAGGCGGACGGCCGCCACTTATAATGAAAAACTGTTTTTT. It translates to CASSRLKRARRTAATYNEKLFF. The chain joins TRBV11-3 to TRBJ1-4; D gene uncertain. CDR1 SGHNT and CDR2 YENEEA come from the germline V gene. V lost 5 bases and J lost 4, with 35 bases in between. CDR3 length: 22 residues.

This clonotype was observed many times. CDR3 sequence (DNA): TGCGCCAGCAGCTCCCTGGGGGCCCTTAATTCACCCCTCCACTTT. Translating gives CASSSLGALNSPLHF. The chain combines TRBV5-1 with TRBJ1-6, with D maybe TRBD1 (6 bases). V lost 3 bases, J lost 6 bases, and 13 bases lay in between. The CDR3 extends over 15 amino acids. Germline-derived CDR1 and CDR2 are SGHRS and YFSETQ.

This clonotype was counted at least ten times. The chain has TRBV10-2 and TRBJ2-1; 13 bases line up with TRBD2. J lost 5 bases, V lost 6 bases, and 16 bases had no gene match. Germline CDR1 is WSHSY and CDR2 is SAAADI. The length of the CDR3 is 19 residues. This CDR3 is CASSARGPLLAGGDNEQFF. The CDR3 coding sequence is TGCGCCAGCAGCGCTCGGGGTCCCCTACTAGCGGGAGGGGACAATGAGCAGTTCTTC.

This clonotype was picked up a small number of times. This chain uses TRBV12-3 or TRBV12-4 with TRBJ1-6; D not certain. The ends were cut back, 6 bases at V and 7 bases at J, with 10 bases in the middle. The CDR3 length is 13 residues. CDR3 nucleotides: TGTGCCAGCAGCCCGAGGAGGAATTCACCCCTCCACTTT. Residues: CASSPRRNSPLHF.

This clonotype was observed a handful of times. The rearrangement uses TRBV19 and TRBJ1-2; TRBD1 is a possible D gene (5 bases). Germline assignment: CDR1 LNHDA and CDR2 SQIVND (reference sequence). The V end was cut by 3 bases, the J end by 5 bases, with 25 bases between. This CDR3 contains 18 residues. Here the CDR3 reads CASSIYSGRLVGDYGYTF. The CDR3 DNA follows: TGTGCCAGTAGTATCTACTCGGGACGGCTAGTCGGGGATTATGGCTACACCTTC. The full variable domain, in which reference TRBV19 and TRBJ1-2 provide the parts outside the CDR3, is DGGITQSPKYLFRKEGQNVTLSCEQNLNHDAMYWYRQDPGQGLRLIYYSQIVNDFQKGDIAEGYSVSREKKESFPLTVTSAQKNPTAFYLCASSIYSGRLVGDYGYTFGSGTRLTVV.

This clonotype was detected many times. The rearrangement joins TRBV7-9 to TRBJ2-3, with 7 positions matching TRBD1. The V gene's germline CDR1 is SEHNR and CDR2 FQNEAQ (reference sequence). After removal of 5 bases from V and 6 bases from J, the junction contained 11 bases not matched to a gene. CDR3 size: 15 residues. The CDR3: CASSLHPRGQDTQYF. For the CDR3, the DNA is TGTGCCAGCAGCCTCCACCCCCGGGGACAGGATACGCAGTATTTT.

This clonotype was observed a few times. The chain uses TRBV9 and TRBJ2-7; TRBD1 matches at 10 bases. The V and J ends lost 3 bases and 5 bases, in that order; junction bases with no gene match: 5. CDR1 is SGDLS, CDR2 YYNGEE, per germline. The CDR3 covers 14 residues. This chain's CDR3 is CASSAWDRGDEQYF. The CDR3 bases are TGTGCCAGCAGCGCGTGGGACAGGGGAGACGAGCAGTACTTC.

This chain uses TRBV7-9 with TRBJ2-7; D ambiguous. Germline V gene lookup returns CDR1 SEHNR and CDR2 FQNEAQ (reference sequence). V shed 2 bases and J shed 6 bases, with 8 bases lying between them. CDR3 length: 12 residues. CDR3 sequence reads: CASSLMKGEQYF. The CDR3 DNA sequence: TGTGCCAGCAGCTTAATGAAAGGCGAGCAGTACTTC.

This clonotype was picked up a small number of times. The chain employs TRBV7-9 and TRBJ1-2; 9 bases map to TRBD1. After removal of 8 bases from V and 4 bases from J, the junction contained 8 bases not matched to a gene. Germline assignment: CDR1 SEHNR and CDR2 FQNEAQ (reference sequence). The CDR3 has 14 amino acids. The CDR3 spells CASGDRDRVYGYTF. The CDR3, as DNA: TGTGCCAGCGGCGACCGGGACAGGGTCTATGGCTACACCTTC.

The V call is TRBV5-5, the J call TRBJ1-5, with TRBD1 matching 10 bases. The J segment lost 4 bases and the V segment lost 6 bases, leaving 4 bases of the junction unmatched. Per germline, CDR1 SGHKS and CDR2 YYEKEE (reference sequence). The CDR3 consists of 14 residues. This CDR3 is CASNPGQGNQPQHF. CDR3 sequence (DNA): TGTGCCAGCAACCCGGGACAGGGGAATCAGCCCCAGCATTTT.

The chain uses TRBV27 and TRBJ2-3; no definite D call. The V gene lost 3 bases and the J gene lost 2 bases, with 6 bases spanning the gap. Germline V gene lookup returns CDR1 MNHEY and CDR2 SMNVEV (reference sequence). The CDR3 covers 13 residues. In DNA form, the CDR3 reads TGTGCCAGCAGTTTGCTAAACACAGATACGCAGTATTTT. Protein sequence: CASSLLNTDTQYF.

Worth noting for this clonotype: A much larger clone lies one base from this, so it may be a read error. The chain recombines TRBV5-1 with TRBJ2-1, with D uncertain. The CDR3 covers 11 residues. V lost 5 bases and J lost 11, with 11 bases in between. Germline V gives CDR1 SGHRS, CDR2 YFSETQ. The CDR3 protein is CASSTTGQQFF. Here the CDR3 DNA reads TGCGCCAGCAGTACTACCGGGCAGCAGTTCTTC.

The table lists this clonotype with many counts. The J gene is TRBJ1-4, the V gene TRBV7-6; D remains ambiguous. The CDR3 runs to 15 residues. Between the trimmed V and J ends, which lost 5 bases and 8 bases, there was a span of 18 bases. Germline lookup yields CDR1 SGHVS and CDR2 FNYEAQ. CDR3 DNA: TGTGCCAGCAGCCCCGCGGGGAGCGGAGGCGAAAAACTGTTTTTT. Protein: CASSPAGSGGEKLFF.

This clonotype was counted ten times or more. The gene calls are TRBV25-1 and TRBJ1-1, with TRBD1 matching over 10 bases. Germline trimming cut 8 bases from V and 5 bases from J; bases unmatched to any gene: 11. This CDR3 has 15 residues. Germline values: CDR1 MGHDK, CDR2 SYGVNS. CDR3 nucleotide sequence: TGTGCCAGCGTGGCAGGACAGGGGGTGGGAACTGAAGCTTTCTTT. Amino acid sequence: CASVAGQGVGTEAFF.

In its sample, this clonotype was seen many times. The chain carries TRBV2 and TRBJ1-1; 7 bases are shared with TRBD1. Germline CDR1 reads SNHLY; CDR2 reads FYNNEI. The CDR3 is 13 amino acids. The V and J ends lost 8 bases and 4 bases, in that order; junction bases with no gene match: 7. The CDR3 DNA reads TGTGCCAGCGCAGAACAGGGGCCCACTGAAGCTTTCTTT. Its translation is CASAEQGPTEAFF.